These T cell receptor beta chains were read from a single sample in a study of cytomegalovirus exposure and HLA in healthy donors. The protocol was immunoSEQ multiplex PCR, while the TCRdb copy is restricted to in-frame clones and leaves out a portion. This table holds approximately 120,000 clones, roughly three quarters found once. The specimen was PBMCs. The receptors were gathered from a woman aged 25 to 39 in good health and CMV-seronegative. The CDR3 runs from the conserved cysteine through the conserved F or W. A D gene is named only where the DNA matches it firmly. The size entry is marked missing in some rows and otherwise reads once, few, many or a size class.

TRBJ2-7	TRBV6-1	NA	NA	CASRLREDSYEQYF	TGTGCCAGCAGACTCAGGGAAGATAGCTACGAGCAGTACTTC
TRBJ2-3	TRBV6-1	NA	NA	CASSEELQGTDTQYF	TGTGCCAGCAGTGAAGAGCTGCAGGGCACAGATACGCAGTATTTT
TRBJ1-2	TRBV13	NA	NA	CASSLGYSAGGRYGYTF	TGTGCCAGCAGCTTAGGCTATTCGGCAGGCGGGCGGTATGGCTACACCTTC
TRBJ2-7	TRBV11-3	TRBD2	NA	CASSQGTSGRRDEQYF	TGTGCCAGCAGCCAGGGGACTAGCGGGAGAAGGGACGAGCAGTACTTC
TRBJ2-3	TRBV5-1	TRBD2	NA	CASSSTSAYTDTQYF	TGCGCCAGCAGCTCGACTAGCGCCTACACAGATACGCAGTATTTT
TRBJ2-3	TRBV7-9	TRBD2	NA	CASSSRLAATDTQYF	TGTGCCAGCAGCTCAAGGCTAGCGGCCACAGATACGCAGTATTTT
TRBJ2-7	TRBV18	TRBD2	NA	CASSLAGVIEQYF	TGTGCCAGCTCACTAGCGGGAGTGATCGAGCAGTACTTC
TRBJ1-1	TRBV7-9	NA	NA	CASSLSSWGGAFF	TGTGCCAGCAGCCTAAGTTCGTGGGGGGGAGCTTTCTTT
TRBJ1-2	TRBV5-6	NA	NA	CASSPHRRDVDGYTF	TGTGCCAGCAGCCCTCATCGGAGGGACGTCGATGGCTACACCTTC
TRBJ2-5	TRBV5-1	NA	few	CASRRDQETQYF	TGCGCCAGCCGGAGGGACCAAGAGACCCAGTACTTC
TRBJ1-2	TRBV11-3	NA	NA	CASSLDFGRGTYGYTF	TGTGCCAGCAGCTTAGATTTTGGCAGGGGCACATATGGCTACACCTTC
TRBJ2-2	TRBV6-6	NA	NA	CASSYVDSTGELFF	TGTGCCAGCAGTTACGTTGATAGCACCGGGGAGCTGTTTTTT
TRBJ2-3	TRBV13	NA	NA	CASSTTSTDTQYF	TGTGCCAGCAGCACCACTAGCACAGATACGCAGTATTTT
TRBJ2-3	TRBV7-6	TRBD2	NA	CASSSILTSGGGHTQYF	TGTGCCAGCAGCTCAATCCTGACTAGCGGGGGAGGACATACGCAGTATTTT
TRBJ2-7	TRBV13	NA	NA	CASSPATGESSYEQYF	TGTGCCAGCAGCCCAGCGACAGGAGAATCCTCCTACGAGCAGTACTTC
TRBJ2-5	TRBV5-1	TRBD2	NA	CASSLVSSGQETQYF	TGCGCCAGCAGCTTGGTTTCTAGCGGGCAAGAGACCCAGTACTTC
TRBJ2-7	TRBV18	TRBD1	NA	CASSLPGQGTYEQYF	TGTGCCAGCTCCCTGCCGGGACAGGGGACCTACGAGCAGTACTTC
TRBJ1-1	TRBV2	NA	few	CASSEAGQETEAFF	TGTGCCAGCAGTGAAGCGGGGCAGGAGACTGAAGCTTTCTTT
TRBJ2-7	TRBV5-1	TRBD1	NA	CASSLPDRDKNEQYF	TGCGCCAGCAGCTTGCCTGACAGGGATAAGAACGAGCAGTACTTC
TRBJ1-1	TRBV6-5	NA	NA	CASSRRQQGAEAFF	TGTGCCAGCAGTCGTAGACAGCAGGGCGCTGAAGCTTTCTTT
TRBJ1-4	TRBV5-6	TRBD1	NA	CASSYPRQGIGEKLFF	TGTGCCAGCAGCTACCCCCGACAGGGGATAGGTGAAAAACTGTTTTTT
TRBJ1-1	TRBV5-1	TRBD1	NA	CASSLGRDRGRDTEAFF	TGCGCCAGCAGCTTGGGCCGGGACAGGGGGAGGGACACTGAAGCTTTCTTT
TRBJ2-3	TRBV27	TRBD2	NA	CASSLVLAGGDTQYF	TGTGCCAGCAGTTTGGTACTAGCGGGAGGAGATACGCAGTATTTT
TRBJ2-7	TRBV27	NA	NA	CASSLSHGTRSYEQYF	TGTGCCAGCAGTTTATCCCACGGGACACGGTCCTACGAGCAGTACTTC
TRBJ2-5	TRBV7-2	TRBD2	NA	CASSLIGAGGQETQYF	TGTGCCAGCAGCTTAATTGGTGCGGGAGGCCAAGAGACCCAGTACTTC
TRBJ2-2	TRBV11-2	TRBD2	NA	CASSSGLAGVGGELFF	TGTGCCAGCAGCTCCGGACTAGCGGGAGTAGGCGGGGAGCTGTTTTTT
TRBJ2-3	TRBV6-1	NA	NA	CASSPRGIADTQYF	TGTGCCAGCAGCCCTAGGGGGATTGCAGATACGCAGTATTTT
TRBJ2-2	TRBV9	NA	NA	CASSSRSVPDTGELFF	TGTGCCAGCAGCTCCCGGTCGGTGCCCGACACCGGGGAGCTGTTTTTT
TRBJ2-7	TRBV18	NA	NA	CASSPPLLAEIGEQYF	TGTGCCAGCTCACCACCGTTACTAGCAGAGATTGGCGAGCAGTACTTC
TRBJ1-1	TRBV2	TRBD1	NA	CASSDTGGNTEAFF	TGTGCCAGCAGCGATACAGGGGGGAACACTGAAGCTTTCTTT
TRBJ2-1	TRBV6-1	TRBD2	NA	CASSVALAGGPYNEQFF	TGTGCCAGCAGTGTGGCGCTAGCGGGAGGGCCGTACAATGAGCAGTTCTTC
TRBJ1-5	TRBV5-6	NA	NA	CASNLWADSNQPQHF	TGTGCCAGCAACCTCTGGGCCGATAGCAATCAGCCCCAGCATTTT
TRBJ2-3	TRBV5-1	NA	few	CASSLEGLGVADTQYF	TGCGCCAGCAGCTTGGAGGGTCTCGGGGTGGCAGATACGCAGTATTTT
TRBJ2-3	TRBV11-3	NA	NA	CASTSQYSTDTQYF	TGTGCCAGCACCTCCCAGTATAGCACAGATACGCAGTATTTT
TRBJ2-7	TRBV18	TRBD2	NA	CASSPRGGEQYF	TGTGCCAGCTCACCACGGGGGGGCGAGCAGTACTTC
TRBJ2-7	TRBV7-2	TRBD2	few	CASSLGGGSEQYF	TGTGCCAGCAGCTTAGGGGGGGGTTCCGAGCAGTACTTC
TRBJ1-1	TRBV11-3	NA	NA	CASSLSTDRGTEAFF	TGTGCCAGCAGCTTATCGACAGATAGGGGCACTGAAGCTTTCTTT
TRBJ2-7	TRBV11-2	TRBD2	few	CASSLAVSYEQYF	TGTGCCAGCAGTCTAGCGGTCTCCTACGAGCAGTACTTC
TRBJ2-7	TRBV6-5	NA	NA	CASSPDRARGEQYF	TGTGCCAGCAGTCCAGACAGGGCCCGGGGGGAGCAGTACTTC
TRBJ2-1	TRBV27	NA	NA	CASGRIRTSPSYNEQFF	TGTGCCAGCGGGCGGATCAGGACATCACCCTCCTACAATGAGCAGTTCTTC
TRBJ2-3	TRBV4-1	TRBD2	NA	CASSQDPAGLAIDTQYF	TGCGCCAGCAGCCAAGATCCCGCGGGACTAGCTATCGATACGCAGTATTTT
TRBJ1-3	TRBV4-1	NA	NA	CASSQEQGLSGNTIYF	TGCGCCAGCAGCCAGGAACAGGGCCTCTCTGGAAACACCATATATTTT
TRBJ2-5	TRBV27	TRBD2	NA	CASSNLTSGFQETQYF	TGTGCCAGCAGTAATTTGACTAGCGGATTCCAAGAGACCCAGTACTTC
TRBJ2-1	TRBV6-1	NA	NA	CASSVGGNEQFF	TGTGCCAGCAGTGTCGGGGGCAATGAGCAGTTCTTC
TRBJ1-5	TRBV5-1	TRBD1	NA	CASSFGTDQPQHF	TGCGCCAGCAGCTTCGGGACAGACCAGCCCCAGCATTTT
TRBJ1-2	TRBV30	TRBD1	once	CAWSRGRYGYTF	TGTGCCTGGAGTAGGGGGCGTTATGGCTACACCTTC
TRBJ1-6	TRBV19	TRBD1	NA	CASSGTGLGGSPLHF	TGTGCCAGTAGTGGGACAGGTTTGGGCGGTTCACCCCTCCACTTT
TRBJ2-1	TRBV2	TRBD1	NA	CASSEGTGFNEQFF	TGTGCCAGCAGTGAAGGGACAGGGTTCAATGAGCAGTTCTTC
TRBJ1-3	TRBV7-8	NA	once	CASSPGRGRSGNTIYF	TGTGCCAGCAGCCCAGGCAGGGGACGTTCTGGAAACACCATATATTTT
TRBJ2-5	TRBV9	TRBD2	NA	CASSIRSGGRETQYF	TGTGCCAGCAGCATCCGAAGCGGGGGGCGAGAGACCCAGTACTTC